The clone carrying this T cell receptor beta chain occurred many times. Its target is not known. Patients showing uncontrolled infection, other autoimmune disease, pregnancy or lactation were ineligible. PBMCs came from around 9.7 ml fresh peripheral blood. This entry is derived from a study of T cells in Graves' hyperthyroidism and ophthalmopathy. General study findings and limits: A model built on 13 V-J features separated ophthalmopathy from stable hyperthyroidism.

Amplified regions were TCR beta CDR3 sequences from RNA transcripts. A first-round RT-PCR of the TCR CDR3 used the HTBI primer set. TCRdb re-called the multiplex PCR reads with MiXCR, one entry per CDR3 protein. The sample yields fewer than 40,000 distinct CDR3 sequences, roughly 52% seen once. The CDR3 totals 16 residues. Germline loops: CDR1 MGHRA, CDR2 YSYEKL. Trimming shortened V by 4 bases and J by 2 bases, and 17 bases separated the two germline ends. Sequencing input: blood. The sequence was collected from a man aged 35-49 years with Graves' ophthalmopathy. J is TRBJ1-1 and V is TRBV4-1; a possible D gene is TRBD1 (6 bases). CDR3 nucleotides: TGCGCCAGCAGCCGGCCCCCTGGCAGGGGAAACACTGAAGCTTTCTTT. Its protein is CASSRPPGRGNTEAFF.